Each of the 17 T cell receptor beta chains below was sequenced from the same sample in a study of CD8 T cells in ankylosing spondylitis. TCRdb re-derived calls from the 5' RACE reads in MiXCR, one entry per CDR3 protein. The data contain 25,000 to 30,000 distinct CDR3 sequences, roughly 7.3% of them singletons. Sequenced: blood. The receptors derive from a male donor with ankylosing spondylitis or in good health (not recorded which).

This clonotype was observed many times. The rearrangement uses TRBV12-3 or TRBV12-4 and TRBJ1-1; D uncertain. Trimming cost V 7 bases and J 3 bases, with 12 bases left between them. This CDR3 comprises 13 residues. In DNA form, the CDR3 reads TGTGCCAGCACCCTTACACGTGACACTGAAGCTTTCTTT. It codes for CASTLTRDTEAFF.

The chain links TRBV19 to TRBJ2-2; D perhaps matches TRBD2 (5 bases). The germline gives CDR1 LNHDA, CDR2 SQIVND (reference sequence). This CDR3 has 13 residues. V lost 7 bases and J lost 7, with 13 bases in between. This chain's CDR3 is CASTVDYLGELFF. CDR3 nucleotide sequence: TGTGCCAGTACCGTCGACTATCTCGGGGAGCTGTTTTTT.

The V gene is TRBV24-1, the J gene TRBJ2-2; 10 bases align to TRBD2. Germline V lookup: CDR1 KGHDR, CDR2 SFDVKD. The length of the CDR3 is 16 residues. The V gene end was trimmed by 1 base and the J gene end by 4 bases; junction bases not matched to a gene: 2. CDR3 in amino acids: CATSDLLAGGTGELFF. As DNA, the CDR3 is TGTGCCACCAGTGATTTATTAGCGGGAGGCACCGGGGAGCTGTTTTTT.

This clonotype was picked up a small number of times. The CDR3 DNA reads as TGTGCCAGCAGCGTAGAAGGACCTTCGGGGAGTACGCAGTATTTT. Amino acids: CASSVEGPSGSTQYF. The rearrangement uses TRBV9 and TRBJ2-3, with D maybe TRBD2 (5 bases). The V and J ends lost 0 bases and 8 bases respectively, with 16 bases between them. The CDR3 runs 15 residues. The germline gives CDR1 SGDLS, CDR2 YYNGEE.

This clonotype has ten or more counts. The V call is TRBV20-1, the J call TRBJ1-2; no clear D. The CDR3 sequence is 12 residues long. The germline V and J ends were trimmed by 5 bases and 0 bases, with 7 bases remaining between them. Germline lookup yields CDR1 DFQATT and CDR2 SNEGSKA (reference sequence). The CDR3 sequence is CSAAGPNYGYTF. DNA of the CDR3: TGCAGTGCTGCCGGGCCTAACTATGGCTACACCTTC.

This clonotype was detected a few times. V usage is TRBV12-3 or TRBV12-4 and J usage is TRBJ1-1; D is perhaps TRBD1 (5 bases). Trimming took 8 bases from V and 1 from J, leaving 11 bases between them. CDR3 size: 13 residues. This CDR3 reads CASLRGTNTEAFF. Here the CDR3 DNA reads TGTGCCAGCTTACGCGGGACGAACACTGAAGCTTTCTTT.

This clonotype occurred many times. V gene TRBV29-1 combines with J gene TRBJ1-1; TRBD1 agrees at 11 bases. There are 13 residues in the CDR3. Germline V gene lookup returns CDR1 SQVTM and CDR2 ANQGSEA. V gave up 4 bases and J gave up 4 bases; unmatched junction bases: 2. The CDR3 protein is CSVAGQGATEAFF. CDR3 coding DNA: TGCAGCGTTGCCGGACAGGGGGCCACTGAAGCTTTCTTT.

The rearrangement joins TRBV5-1 to TRBJ2-1, with 7 nucleotides matching TRBD1. There are 14 residues in the CDR3. Germline V gene data show CDR1 as SGHRS and CDR2 as YFSETQ. V dropped 2 bases and J dropped 7; count of bases not matched to a gene: 6. Here the CDR3 reads CASSLPGTANEQFF. CDR3 DNA: TGCGCCAGCAGCTTACCCGGGACAGCTAATGAGCAGTTCTTC.

J is TRBJ1-2 and V is TRBV12-3 or TRBV12-4, with 9 bases fitting TRBD1. This CDR3 has 14 residues. Trimming at V came to 5 bases and at J to 1 base, leaving 2 bases not matched to a gene. In nucleotides, the CDR3 is TGTGCCAGCAGTAGGACAGGGGTTAACTATGGCTACACCTTC. Encoded protein: CASSRTGVNYGYTF.

The chain employs TRBV19 and TRBJ2-5; maybe TRBD2 (5 bases). Germline V gene sequence: CDR1 LNHDA, CDR2 SQIVND (reference sequence). This CDR3 is built from 15 residues. V lost 3 bases and J 2 bases, leaving 13 bases between the germline ends. The DNA for the CDR3 is TGTGCCAGTAGTATTTGGGCCGGGATACAAGAGACCCAGTACTTC. Translation gives CASSIWAGIQETQYF.

This chain uses TRBV20-1 with TRBJ1-3, with unresolved D. Germline assignment: CDR1 DFQATT and CDR2 SNEGSKA (reference sequence). V was clipped by 6 bases and J by 1 base, with 13 bases between them. This CDR3 spans 14 amino acids. This CDR3 is CSARPGTSGNTIYF. CDR3 nucleotides: TGCAGTGCCCGCCCCGGAACGTCTGGAAACACCATATATTTT.

This rearrangement joins TRBV10-2 to TRBJ2-2; 7 positions match TRBD1. The CDR3 is made up of 14 amino acids. J was trimmed by 7 bases and V by 6 bases; bases with no gene match: 8. Germline values: CDR1 WSHSY, CDR2 SAAADI. The CDR3 coding sequence is TGCGCCAGCAGATCTACAGGGGACGTCGGGGAGCTGTTTTTT. Encoded protein: CASRSTGDVGELFF.

In this sample, this clonotype turned up many times. V usage is TRBV7-6 and J usage is TRBJ2-1; D ambiguous. The CDR3 loop spans 11 amino acids. Trimming took off 3 bases at V and 6 bases at J, with 3 bases between the two ends. The germline V gene encodes CDR1 SGHVS and CDR2 FNYEAQ. CDR3 region: CASSFGNEQFF. In DNA, the CDR3 is TGTGCCAGCAGCTTTGGCAATGAGCAGTTCTTC.

The chain joins TRBV28 to TRBJ2-5; possibly TRBD2 for D (5 bases). CDR1 and CDR2 from the germline V gene are MDHEN and SYDVKM. This CDR3 comprises 12 residues. The V gene lost 5 bases and the J gene lost 6 bases, with 10 bases spanning the gap. This CDR3 reads CASSPNGKTQYF. The CDR3 DNA reads as TGTGCCAGCAGTCCCAACGGGAAGACCCAGTACTTC.

The chain recombines TRBV6-1 with TRBJ2-3, with 7 bases that match TRBD2. V lost 6 bases, J lost 2 bases, and 8 bases stayed unmatched. This CDR3 has 15 residues. Germline CDR1 MNHNS, CDR2 SASEGT. The CDR3 protein is CASRPPRGDTDTQYF. The CDR3 DNA reads as TGTGCCAGCAGGCCCCCTCGGGGGGACACAGATACGCAGTATTTT.

This clonotype has ten or more counts. This rearrangement joins TRBV5-1 to TRBJ1-1; 8 bases fit TRBD1. This CDR3 is built from 13 residues. CDR1 and CDR2 (germline): SGHRS, YFSETQ. With 5 bases clipped from V and 4 bases from J, the junction kept 4 bases outside the gene matches. The CDR3 nucleotides read TGCGCCAGCAGGTCAACAGGGGGCACTGAAGCTTTCTTT. Its translation is CASRSTGGTEAFF.

The V gene is TRBV28, the J gene TRBJ1-5, with TRBD1 as a possible D gene (5 bases). The germline gives CDR1 MDHEN, CDR2 SYDVKM. This CDR3 is 16 amino acids long. Trimming cost V 5 bases and J 2 bases, with 16 bases left between them. CDR3 nucleotide sequence: TGTGCCAGCAGTCCATTCGGGCAGGGAGGCAATCAGCCCCAGCATTTT. The encoded protein is CASSPFGQGGNQPQHF.